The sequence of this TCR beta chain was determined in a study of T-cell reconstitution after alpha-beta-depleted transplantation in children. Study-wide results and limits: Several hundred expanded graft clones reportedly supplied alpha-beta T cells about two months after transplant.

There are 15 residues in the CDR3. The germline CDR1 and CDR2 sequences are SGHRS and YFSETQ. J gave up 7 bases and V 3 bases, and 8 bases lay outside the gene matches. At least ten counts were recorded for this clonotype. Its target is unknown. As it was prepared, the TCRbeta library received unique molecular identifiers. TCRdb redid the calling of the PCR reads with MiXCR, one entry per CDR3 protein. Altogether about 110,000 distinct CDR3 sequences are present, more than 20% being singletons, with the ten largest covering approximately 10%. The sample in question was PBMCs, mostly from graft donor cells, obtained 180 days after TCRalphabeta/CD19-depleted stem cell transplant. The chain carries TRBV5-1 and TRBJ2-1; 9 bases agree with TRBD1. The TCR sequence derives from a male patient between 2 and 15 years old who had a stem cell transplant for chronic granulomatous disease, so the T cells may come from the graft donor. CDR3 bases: TGCGCCAGCAGCTCGGGGACAGGGAGGAGTAATGAGCAGTTCTTC. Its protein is CASSSGTGRSNEQFF.